Below are 25 T cell receptor beta chains sequenced from a single sample in a study of blood T cell repertoires in COVID-19. TCRdb's table, derived via immunoSEQ multiplex PCR, lists solely in-frame clones and lacks some. The table includes around 230,000 clones, about nine tenths detected once. Sequencing used PBMCs or T cells enriched from blood (not recorded which). Receptors originate from a woman aged 30 to 39 with acute COVID-19.

This chain connects TRBV6-5 to TRBJ1-5; unclear D gene. Germline V gives CDR1 MNHEY, CDR2 SVGAGI. The CDR3 is 14 residues long. The V end lost 0 bases, the J end lost 8 bases, and 11 bases lay between the germline ends. CDR3 amino acids: CASSYSGWEEPQHF. CDR3 coding DNA: TGTGCCAGCAGTTACTCGGGTTGGGAGGAGCCCCAGCATTTT.

The chain is built from TRBV3-1 (or the pseudogene TRBV3-2) and TRBJ1-6; no definite D call. The CDR3 runs 17 residues. V lost 5 bases, J lost 1 base, and 15 bases lay in between. Germline V gives CDR1 LGHDT, CDR2 YNNKEL (reference sequence). CDR3 nucleotides: TGTGCCAGCAGCTACGCGAGGAGGGCTTCCTATAATTCACCCCTCCACTTT. This codes for CASSYARRASYNSPLHF.

This clone was found once. The V and J genes are TRBV19 and TRBJ2-7, with 7 bases lining up with TRBD1. Germline V CDR1 and CDR2: LNHDA, SQIVND (reference sequence). The CDR3 totals 14 residues. The trim removed 4 bases at V and 2 bases at J, leaving 5 bases unmatched. For the CDR3, the DNA is TGTGCCAGTAGTAAAGGGGACAGACCCTACGAGCAGTACTTC. Protein sequence: CASSKGDRPYEQYF.

The chain employs TRBV7-2 and TRBJ2-7; 8 nucleotides agree with TRBD2. Per germline, CDR1 SGHTA and CDR2 FQGNSA. The CDR3 extends over 16 amino acids. V gave up 3 bases and J gave up 0 bases; unmatched junction bases: 7. In DNA, the CDR3 is TGTGCCAGCAGCTTTATCGGGGGGGTACCCTCCTACGAGCAGTACTTC. This sequence encodes CASSFIGGVPSYEQYF. The full variable domain, its missing parts supplied by reference TRBV7-2 and TRBJ2-7, is GAGVSQSPSNKVTEKGKDVELRCDPISGHTALYWYRQSLGQGLEFLIYFQGNSAPDKSGLPSDRFSAERTGGSVSTLTIQRTQQEDSAVYLCASSFIGGVPSYEQYFGPGTRLTVT.

The chain carries TRBV5-6 and TRBJ1-2, with TRBD1 matching 8 bases. This CDR3 is 12 amino acids long. Per germline, CDR1 SGHDT and CDR2 YYEEEE. With V trimmed by 4 bases and J by 8 bases, 4 bases remained unmatched. Written as DNA, the CDR3 is TGTGCCAGCAGCCGGACAGGGAACGGCTACACCTTC. It codes for CASSRTGNGYTF.

As concerns this clone: The junction differs from germline at one of its ends, possibly a read error. The CDR3 nucleotides are TGTGCCAGCAGGGAAGGACAGCCCAATCAGCCCCAGCATTTT. Its protein is CASREGQPNQPQHF. The chain uses TRBV2 and TRBJ1-5; possibly TRBD1 for D (6 bases). Germline CDR1 reads SNHLY; CDR2 reads FYNNEI. This CDR3 has 14 amino acids.

The V gene is TRBV19, the J gene TRBJ1-4; D is undetermined. Germline V gives CDR1 LNHDA, CDR2 SQIVND (reference sequence). There are 14 residues in the CDR3. Between the trimmed V and J ends, which lost 3 bases and 5 bases, there was a span of 10 bases. CDR3 protein: CASSIGPENEKLFF. As DNA, the CDR3 is TGTGCCAGTAGTATTGGGCCCGAGAATGAAAAACTGTTTTTT.

V gene TRBV2 combines with J gene TRBJ2-5; 13 nucleotides match TRBD2. The CDR3 spans 15 residues. Trimming cost V 5 bases and J 5 bases; bases outside gene matches: 5. Germline lookup yields CDR1 SNHLY and CDR2 FYNNEI. CDR3 protein: CASSPTSGGAETQYF. CDR3 nucleotide sequence: TGTGCCAGCAGTCCTACTAGCGGGGGGGCGGAGACCCAGTACTTC.

The chain carries TRBV7-2 and TRBJ2-3; 9 bases align to TRBD1. J lost 3 bases, V lost 6 bases, and 4 bases had no gene match. Germline values: CDR1 SGHTA, CDR2 FQGNSA. The CDR3 length is 14 residues. CDR3 coding DNA: TGTGCCAGCAGTCAGGACAGGGGAACAGATACGCAGTATTTT. It codes for CASSQDRGTDTQYF.

J is TRBJ1-1 and V is TRBV6-2 or TRBV6-3, with D tentatively TRBD1 (6 bases). V dropped 6 bases and J dropped 6 bases, with 14 bases sitting between them. This CDR3 is 13 amino acids long. Germline loops: CDR1 MNHEY, CDR2 SVGEGT. The CDR3 region has the DNA TGTGCCAGCAGCAGCGGGGGGCTAGCTGAAGCTTTCTTT. Protein product: CASSSGGLAEAFF.

The rearrangement uses TRBV2 and TRBJ2-1, with TRBD1 matching over 7 bases. The J segment lost 6 bases and the V segment lost 10 bases, leaving 12 bases of the junction unmatched. Germline assignment: CDR1 SNHLY and CDR2 FYNNEI. CDR3 length equals 14 residues. The CDR3 is CAKLTGLAFNEQFF. In DNA form, the CDR3 reads TGTGCCAAATTGACAGGGCTGGCTTTCAATGAGCAGTTCTTC.

The genes are TRBV6-2 or TRBV6-3 and TRBJ1-1; perhaps TRBD1 as D (5 bases). CDR1 and CDR2 from the germline V gene are MNHEY and SVGEGT. The CDR3 sequence is 17 residues long. The ends were cut back, 3 bases at V and 0 bases at J, with 17 bases in the middle. The CDR3 is CASSYRRGRDMNTEAFF. The DNA for the CDR3 is TGTGCCAGCAGTTATAGGAGGGGTAGAGATATGAACACTGAAGCTTTCTTT.

V is TRBV15 and J is TRBJ1-5; no definite D call. This CDR3 has 15 amino acids. V lost 3 bases to trimming and J lost 0 bases, with 9 bases between them. Germline CDR1 is LNHNV and CDR2 is YYDKDF (reference sequence). The DNA of the CDR3 is TGTGCCACCAGCAGGGCAGGTTTTAGCAATCAGCCCCAGCATTTT. Its translation is CATSRAGFSNQPQHF.

The chain employs TRBV7-3 and TRBJ1-5; tentatively, D is TRBD1 (5 bases). The V and J ends lost 4 bases and 6 bases respectively, with 10 bases between them. This CDR3 is 13 amino acids long. Per the germline V gene, CDR1 is SGHTA and CDR2 is FQGTGA. The CDR3 reads CASSSGPSQPQHF. CDR3 bases: TGTGCCAGCAGCTCAGGGCCCTCTCAGCCCCAGCATTTT.

The chain links TRBV10-3 to TRBJ2-3; 8 bases line up with TRBD1. The J segment lost 1 base and the V segment lost 0 bases, leaving 3 bases of the junction unmatched. Germline lookup yields CDR1 ENHRY and CDR2 SYGVKD. This CDR3 comprises 16 residues. This chain's CDR3 is CAISESPGQGTDTQYF. The CDR3, as DNA: TGTGCCATCAGTGAGTCGCCGGGACAGGGCACAGATACGCAGTATTTT.

This chain joins TRBV5-1 and TRBJ1-2; 8 bases match TRBD1. The V gene end was trimmed by 7 bases and the J gene end by 2 bases; junction bases not matched to a gene: 10. This CDR3 region has 15 residues. Germline CDR1 is SGHRS and CDR2 is YFSETQ. This CDR3 reads CASGQTGDTNYGYTF. The DNA of the CDR3 is TGCGCCAGCGGCCAGACAGGGGATACGAACTATGGCTACACCTTC.

This clone was detected only once. The J gene is TRBJ2-2, the V gene TRBV7-9; the match to TRBD2 covers 11 bases. Per germline, CDR1 SEHNR and CDR2 FQNEAQ (reference sequence). With 5 bases clipped from V and 3 bases from J, the junction kept 8 bases outside the gene matches. This CDR3 is 17 amino acids long. CDR3 residues: CASSPYGTSGHTGELFF. For the CDR3, the DNA is TGTGCCAGCAGCCCCTACGGGACTAGCGGTCACACCGGGGAGCTGTTTTTT. Complete variable domain (other parts from reference TRBV7-9 and TRBJ2-2): DTGVSQNPRHKITKRGQNVTFRCDPISEHNRLYWYRQTLGQGPEFLTYFQNEAQLEKSRLLSDRFSAERPKGSFSTLEIQRTEQGDSAMYLCASSPYGTSGHTGELFFGEGSRLTVL.

The chain carries TRBV5-1 and TRBJ1-2, with 9 positions matching TRBD1. There are 14 residues in the CDR3. Germline loops: CDR1 SGHRS, CDR2 YFSETQ. V lost 4 bases and J lost 7; bases outside the gene matches: 8. This chain's CDR3 is CASSLDRGFSGYTF. DNA for the CDR3: TGCGCCAGCAGCCTGGACAGGGGATTTAGTGGCTACACCTTC.

The J gene is TRBJ1-2, the V gene TRBV24-1, with a weak D call TRBD1 (6 bases). The CDR3 has 13 amino acids. V lost 6 bases, J lost 7 bases, and 14 bases lay in between. Germline assignment: CDR1 KGHDR and CDR2 SFDVKD. The CDR3 sequence is CATSPGQGFGYTF. CDR3 in DNA: TGTGCCACCAGTCCCGGGCAGGGGTTTGGCTACACCTTC.

V usage is TRBV2 and J usage is TRBJ1-6, with TRBD1 matching over 7 bases. V was pared by 5 bases and J by 5 bases, with 6 bases of the junction left unmatched. CDR3 size: 15 residues. In germline, CDR1 is SNHLY, CDR2 FYNNEI. CDR3 DNA: TGTGCCAGCAGTACCCGGGACAGTGATAATTCACCCCTCCACTTT. Its protein is CASSTRDSDNSPLHF.

The table lists this clone with a count of one. This chain uses TRBV14 with TRBJ1-1; 7 positions match TRBD1. The CDR3 is made up of 13 amino acids. Trimming took 2 bases from V and 7 from J; bases not matched to a gene: 4. Germline lookup yields CDR1 SGHDN and CDR2 FVKESK. The DNA of the CDR3 is TGTGCCAGCAGCCAACAGGGGGTGGTTGAAGCTTTCTTT. This translates into CASSQQGVVEAFF.

The rearrangement uses TRBV9 and TRBJ1-4, with 9 bases identical to TRBD1. Germline V gives CDR1 SGDLS, CDR2 YYNGEE. V shed 3 bases and J 4 bases; nucleotides not matched to a gene: 4. The CDR3 length is 15 residues. The CDR3 spells CASSGRTGVNEKLFF. The CDR3, as DNA: TGTGCCAGCAGCGGCCGGACAGGGGTTAATGAAAAACTGTTTTTT.

The CDR3 here is CASSLTGGSAYEQYF. For the CDR3, the DNA is TGTGCCAGCAGCTTAACGGGGGGTTCCGCCTACGAGCAGTACTTC. This sequence joins TRBV7-3 and TRBJ2-7; a possible D gene is TRBD2 (6 bases). The CDR3 has 15 residues. Germline-derived CDR1 and CDR2 are SGHTA and FQGTGA. The germline V and J ends were trimmed by 0 bases and 2 bases, with 11 bases remaining between them.

The chain is built from TRBV2 and TRBJ1-3, with 8 bases fitting TRBD1. Germline trimming cut 5 bases from V and 4 bases from J; bases unmatched to any gene: 4. The V gene's germline CDR1 is SNHLY and CDR2 FYNNEI. CDR3 length: 14 amino acids. CDR3 in DNA: TGTGCCAGCAGTCTGACAGGGGCGGGAAACACCATATATTTT. It encodes CASSLTGAGNTIYF. Together with reference TRBV2 and TRBJ1-3, the CDR3 gives the full variable domain: EPEVTQTPSHQVTQMGQEVILRCVPISNHLYFYWYRQILGQKVEFLVSFYNNEISEKSEIFDDQFSVERPDGSNFTLKIRSTKLEDSAMYFCASSLTGAGNTIYFGEGSWLTVV.

This clone was detected a few times. This sample also contains other DNA sequences that code for the same CDR3. This sequence joins TRBV5-4 and TRBJ2-2; no clear D gene. Looked up from germline, CDR1 is SGHNT and CDR2 is YYREEE (reference sequence). V gave up 0 bases and J gave up 5 bases, with 5 bases separating them. This CDR3 is built from 13 residues. The CDR3 region has the DNA TGTGCCAGCAGCTTGGATTCTACCGGGGAGCTGTTTTTT. Translating it yields CASSLDSTGELFF.